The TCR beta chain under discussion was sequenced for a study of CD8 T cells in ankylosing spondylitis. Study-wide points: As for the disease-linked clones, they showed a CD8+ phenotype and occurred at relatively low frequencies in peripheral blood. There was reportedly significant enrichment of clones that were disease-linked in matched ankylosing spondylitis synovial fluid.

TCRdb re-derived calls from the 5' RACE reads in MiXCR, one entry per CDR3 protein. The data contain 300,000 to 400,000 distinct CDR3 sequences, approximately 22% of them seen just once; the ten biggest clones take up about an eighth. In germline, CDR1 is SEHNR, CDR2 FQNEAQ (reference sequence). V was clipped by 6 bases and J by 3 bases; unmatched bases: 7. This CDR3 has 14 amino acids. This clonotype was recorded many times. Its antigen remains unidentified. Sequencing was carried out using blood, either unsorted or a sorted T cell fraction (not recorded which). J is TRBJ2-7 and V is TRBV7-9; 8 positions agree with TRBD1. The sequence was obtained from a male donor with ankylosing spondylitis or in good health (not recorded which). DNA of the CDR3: TGTGCCAGCAGTTTCCGGGACAGGAGCTACGAGCAGTACTTC. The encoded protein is CASSFRDRSYEQYF.